The subject of this entry is one T cell receptor (beta chain). The record originates from a study of blood T cell repertoires in COVID-19. Method: immunoSEQ multiplex PCR; TCRdb's copy keeps in-frame clones and lacks some. The repertoire holds roughly 60,000 clones, with about 80% as singletons. The germline V gene encodes CDR1 MNHEY and CDR2 SVGAGI. There are 15 residues in the CDR3. V lost 6 bases to trimming and J lost 3 bases; unmatched junction nucleotides: 8. The genes are TRBV6-5 and TRBJ2-3; 8 bases fit TRBD1. This clonotype originated in a man aged 55 to 70 with acute or convalescent COVID-19. The sample comprised peripheral blood. CDR3 bases: TGTGCCAGCAGGAGATTGGACAGGGCTACAGATACGCAGTATTTT. Its translation: CASRRLDRATDTQYF.